This T cell receptor beta chain was identified during a study of monozygotic twins with inflammatory bowel disease. Study findings and constraints: There was no support for any single strong signal or clonotype associated with IBD. Background noise in patient repertoires may stem from differing immunosuppressive treatments. Using the inverse Simpson index, IBD patients had lower TCRbeta diversity than healthy co-twins. Repertoire similarity was not found to differ between concordant and discordant twins, possibly from limited power.

Concerning this clonotype itself: Its specificity is unknown.

TCRdb reprocessed the 5' RACE reads and stores each CDR3 protein as one record, lacking DNA. Reported are some 440,000 distinct CDR3 sequences; the ten largest clones contain 2% to 3%. The sample was blood. The receptor was isolated from a human donor with ulcerative colitis or Crohn's disease, or a healthy co-twin of an affected twin (not recorded which).

The CDR3 loop is CASSLLDRVSAFF. This chain joins TRBV7-2 and TRBJ1-1; TCRdb's assignment of TRBD1 cannot be checked, as there is no DNA. The CDR3 extends over 13 amino acids. CDR1 SGHTA and CDR2 FQGNSA come from the germline V gene.